The rows below give T cell receptor beta chains drawn from one sample of a study of OX40 agonist ivuxolimab in advanced cancers. Clones were read by immunoSEQ multiplex PCR, and TCRdb kept only the in-frame ones, dropping some. The sample holds tens of thousands of clones; about 90% are singletons and the top ten take more than 1.5%. This specimen was CD4+ or CD8+ T cells sorted from blood, taken in a trial of the OX40 agonist ivuxolimab. These receptor sequences come from an adult with an advanced solid tumor such as melanoma, head and neck, liver or kidney cancer. Both conserved end residues are part of each CDR3. Fields, in order: D gene, CDR3 length, clone size, J gene, V gene, CDR3 DNA, CDR3 protein. D genes are given only for firm matches. Expanded clones are given a class, and other clones once, few, many or no size at all.

D: TRBD1
length: 13
size: few
J: TRBJ2-5
V: TRBV29-1
DNA: TGCAGCGTTGCGGGACAGGGGGCGGAGACCCAGTACTTC
CDR3: CSVAGQGAETQYF

D: -
length: 11
size: -
J: TRBJ2-6
V: TRBV20-1
DNA: TGCAGTGGGTCTGGGGCCAACGTCCTGACTTTC
CDR3: CSGSGANVLTF

D: -
length: 14
size: -
J: TRBJ2-3
V: TRBV29-1
DNA: TGCAGCGTTGGACGCGGGACTAGCACAGATACGCAGTATTTT
CDR3: CSVGRGTSTDTQYF

D: -
length: 14
size: -
J: TRBJ2-3
V: TRBV5-1
DNA: TGCGCCAGCAACCGACGGATGGGATCGGATACGCAGTATTTT
CDR3: CASNRRMGSDTQYF

D: -
length: 14
size: -
J: TRBJ1-1
V: TRBV5-4
DNA: TGTGCCAGCAGACCCGACGTAGTGAACACTGAAGCTTTCTTT
CDR3: CASRPDVVNTEAFF

D: -
length: 14
size: -
J: TRBJ1-4
V: TRBV7-3
DNA: TGTGCCAGCAGCTTAAGTCCAGGGGCGAGAAGACTGTTTTTT
CDR3: CASSLSPGARRLFF

D: -
length: 16
size: once
J: TRBJ2-5
V: TRBV7-3
DNA: TGTGCCAGCAGCCCCACGGGCGGGGCCCCCCAAGAGACCCAGTACTTC
CDR3: CASSPTGGAPQETQYF

D: -
length: 14
size: -
J: TRBJ2-7
V: TRBV28
DNA: TGTGCCAGCAATCGGGAAGGGAAACCCTACGAGCAGTACTTC
CDR3: CASNREGKPYEQYF

D: -
length: 15
size: once
J: TRBJ2-7
V: TRBV19
DNA: TGTGCCAGTAGTATGAGAAGCCGGAGCTCCTACGAGCAGTACTTC
CDR3: CASSMRSRSSYEQYF

D: TRBD1
length: 14
size: -
J: TRBJ2-1
V: TRBV6-5
DNA: TGTGCCAGCAGGAGAAGACAGGGCGTCTATGAGCAGTTCTTC
CDR3: CASRRRQGVYEQFF

D: -
length: 15
size: -
J: TRBJ1-3
V: TRBV6-6
DNA: TGTGCCAGCAGTTACTCGGGGGGTGACGGAAACACCATATATTTT
CDR3: CASSYSGGDGNTIYF

D: TRBD1
length: 15
size: -
J: TRBJ1-2
V: TRBV28
DNA: TGTGCCAGCCTTTCCCCCGGGACAGGACTCTATGGCTACACCTTC
CDR3: CASLSPGTGLYGYTF

D: TRBD1
length: 14
size: -
J: TRBJ2-1
V: TRBV12-5
DNA: TGTGCTAGTGGTTTGGGGGACAGTTACAATGAGCAGTTCTTC
CDR3: CASGLGDSYNEQFF

D: TRBD1
length: 16
size: once
J: TRBJ2-1
V: TRBV9
DNA: TGTGCCAGCAGCGCGCAAGGACAGGGGTACGCTATGGAGCAGTTCTTC
CDR3: CASSAQGQGYAMEQFF

D: -
length: 14
size: -
J: TRBJ2-5
V: TRBV5-1
DNA: TGCGCCAGCAGTCCCTTCAACGGCCAAGAGACCCAGTACTTC
CDR3: CASSPFNGQETQYF

D: TRBD1
length: 14
size: -
J: TRBJ2-7
V: TRBV10-3
DNA: TGTGCCATCAGATACGCGGACAGGGGAGGCGAGCAGTACTTC
CDR3: CAIRYADRGGEQYF

D: -
length: 15
size: -
J: TRBJ1-4
V: TRBV6-5
DNA: TGTGCCAGCAGTCTCGGACTTGCAACTAATGAAAAACTGTTTTTT
CDR3: CASSLGLATNEKLFF

D: -
length: 13
size: -
J: TRBJ2-1
V: TRBV11-3
DNA: TGTGCCAGCAGCTTCTCTTGGGGTAATGAGCAGTTCTTC
CDR3: CASSFSWGNEQFF

D: -
length: 13
size: -
J: TRBJ1-2
V: TRBV6-5
DNA: TGTGCCAGCAGTGAGCCCCAGGGCTATGGCTACACCTTC
CDR3: CASSEPQGYGYTF

D: -
length: 16
size: -
J: TRBJ2-3
V: TRBV21-1
DNA: TGTGCCAGCAGCAAAGATGACCGAACTAGCACAGATACGCAGTATTTT
CDR3: CASSKDDRTSTDTQYF

D: TRBD1
length: 14
size: once
J: TRBJ2-2
V: TRBV5-1
DNA: TGCGCCAGCAAAGAGGGGGCCAGCACCGGGGAGCTGTTTTTT
CDR3: CASKEGASTGELFF

D: TRBD1
length: 15
size: -
J: TRBJ2-1
V: TRBV7-2
DNA: TGTGCCAGCAGCATACCGGGACAGGGGGCAGGGGAGCAGTTCTTC
CDR3: CASSIPGQGAGEQFF

D: -
length: 14
size: -
J: TRBJ1-2
V: TRBV28
DNA: TGTGCCAGCAGTCGCGCTAAGAATAACTATGGCTACACCTTC
CDR3: CASSRAKNNYGYTF

D: -
length: 11
size: -
J: TRBJ1-2
V: TRBV29-1
DNA: TGCAGCGTCGACGGGGCGCGGGGCTACACCTTC
CDR3: CSVDGARGYTF

D: -
length: 13
size: -
J: TRBJ2-3
V: TRBV5-4
DNA: TGTGCCAGCGGTCGAGAGAGGGCAGATACGCAGTATTTT
CDR3: CASGRERADTQYF

D: -
length: 15
size: -
J: TRBJ2-2
V: TRBV18
DNA: TGTGCCAGCTCACCGGGCGGGACCAACACCGGGGAGCTGTTTTTT
CDR3: CASSPGGTNTGELFF

D: -
length: 16
size: -
J: TRBJ2-5
V: TRBV11-3
DNA: TGTGCCAGCAGCTTAGAAGGCGGCGGGCTGAGAGAGACCCAGTACTTC
CDR3: CASSLEGGGLRETQYF

D: -
length: 12
size: -
J: TRBJ1-1
V: TRBV30
DNA: TGTGCCTGGAGTGTAGGAGGCCCTGAAGCTTTCTTT
CDR3: CAWSVGGPEAFF

D: TRBD1
length: 16
size: -
J: TRBJ2-2
V: TRBV19
DNA: TGTGCCAGTAGTAGCCAGACAGGGGGTAACACCGGGGAGCTGTTTTTT
CDR3: CASSSQTGGNTGELFF

D: -
length: 16
size: few
J: TRBJ2-2
V: TRBV27
DNA: TGTGCCAGCAGTTTTTATGGGTATACCGCCACCGGGGAGCTGTTTTTT
CDR3: CASSFYGYTATGELFF

D: TRBD2
length: 16
size: -
J: TRBJ2-3
V: TRBV5-5
DNA: TGTGCCAGCAGCTTTCCGGGACTAGCGGACCTAGAAACGCAGTATTTT
CDR3: CASSFPGLADLETQYF

D: -
length: 13
size: -
J: TRBJ2-7
V: TRBV6-6
DNA: TGTGCCAGCAGCCCCCCCGAGTCCTACGAGCAGTACTTC
CDR3: CASSPPESYEQYF

D: -
length: 14
size: -
J: TRBJ1-2
V: TRBV5-1
DNA: TGCGCCAGCAGCCAACGGACGGAGAACTATGGCTACACCTTC
CDR3: CASSQRTENYGYTF